Reported below is one TCR beta chain. The record originates from a study of T cells in Graves' hyperthyroidism and ophthalmopathy. If no ophthalmopathy progression occurred within 18 months, Graves' hyperthyroidism was stable. The study enrolled patients aged 18 to 65 with newly diagnosed hyperthyroidism of under 2 months' duration. The source material, RNA transcripts, was used to amplify TCR beta CDR3 regions. TCR CDR3 underwent first-round RT-PCR with the HTBI primer set. TCRdb re-analysed the multiplex PCR reads in MiXCR, keeping a single row per CDR3 protein. The sample comprises approximately 870,000 distinct CDR3 sequences, more than 30% of which are singletons, and roughly 8.3% rests with the top ten. The germline V gene has CDR1 MGHDK and CDR2 SYGVNS. The CDR3 sequence is 15 residues long. Trimming stripped 4 bases from V and 7 bases from J, with 14 bases between.

The V and J genes are TRBV25-1 and TRBJ1-6; D might be TRBD1 (6 bases). The source material was blood. The receptor was derived from a man aged 18 to 35 with Graves' hyperthyroidism. The CDR3 nucleotides are TGTGCCAGCAGTGCTACCCGGACAGCCAATTCACCCCTCCACTTT. The encoded protein is CASSATRTANSPLHF.